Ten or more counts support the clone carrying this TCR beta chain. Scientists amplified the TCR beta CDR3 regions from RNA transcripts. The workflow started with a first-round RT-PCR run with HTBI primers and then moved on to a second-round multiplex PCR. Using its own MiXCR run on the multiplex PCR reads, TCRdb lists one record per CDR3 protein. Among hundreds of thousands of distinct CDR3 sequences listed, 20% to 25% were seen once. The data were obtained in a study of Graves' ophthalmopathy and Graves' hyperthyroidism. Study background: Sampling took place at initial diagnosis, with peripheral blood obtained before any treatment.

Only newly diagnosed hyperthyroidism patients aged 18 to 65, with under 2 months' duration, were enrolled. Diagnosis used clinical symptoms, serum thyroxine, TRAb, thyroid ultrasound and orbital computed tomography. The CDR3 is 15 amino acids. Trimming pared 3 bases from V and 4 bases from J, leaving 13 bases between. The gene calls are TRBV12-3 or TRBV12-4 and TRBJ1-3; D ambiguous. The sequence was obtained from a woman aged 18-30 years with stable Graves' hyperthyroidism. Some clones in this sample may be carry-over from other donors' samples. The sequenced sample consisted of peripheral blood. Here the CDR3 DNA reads TGTGCCAGCAGTTTTAAGTGGCCAACCGGAAACACCATATATTTT. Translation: CASSFKWPTGNTIYF.